The 24 T cell receptor beta chains given below trace back to one sample, sequenced in a study of Ad26.COV2.S vaccination and SARS-CoV-2 variants. The treatment was: about 20 received Ad26.COV2.S at low or high dose, single or two shots; about 5 received placebo; per-sample allocation not given. At day 63 after the first vaccine or placebo injection, samples were drawn. The protocol was immunoSEQ multiplex PCR, while the TCRdb copy is restricted to in-frame clones and leaves out a portion. The sample includes around 300,000 clones, 86% seen only once; the top ten take roughly a tenth. The material was peripheral blood, obtained in a trial of Ad26.COV2.S vaccine versus placebo. The receptor source for this set is a person aged 18-65 years who received the Ad26.COV2.S COVID-19 vaccine or a placebo.

The chain links TRBV19 to TRBJ1-1, with D possibly being TRBD1 (6 bases). V was cut by 1 base and J by 7 bases, with 10 bases left in between. The length of the CDR3 is 13 residues. The germline V gene encodes CDR1 LNHDA and CDR2 SQIVND (reference sequence). For the CDR3, the DNA is TGTGCCAGTAGTATAGGTCGACAGGTTGAAGCTTTCTTT. As protein: CASSIGRQVEAFF. Combining the CDR3 with reference TRBV19 and TRBJ1-1 gives the whole variable domain DGGITQSPKYLFRKEGQNVTLSCEQNLNHDAMYWYRQDPGQGLRLIYYSQIVNDFQKGDIAEGYSVSREKKESFPLTVTSAQKNPTAFYLCASSIGRQVEAFFGQGTRLTVV.

This clone was recorded a few times. The chain carries TRBV4-2 and TRBJ1-2; D is undetermined. V shed 1 base and J shed 4 bases, with 13 bases lying between them. Germline V gives CDR1 LGHNA, CDR2 YNFKEQ. This CDR3 is built from 15 residues. The CDR3, as DNA: TGTGCCAGCAGCCAAGGCGCCATGGTCGGCTATGGCTACACCTTC. Translation gives CASSQGAMVGYGYTF.

V and J are TRBV7-2 and TRBJ1-3; D possibly corresponds to TRBD1 (5 bases). CDR3 length equals 15 residues. Trimming took 6 bases from V and 4 from J, leaving 16 bases between them. CDR1 and CDR2 (germline): SGHTA, FQGNSA. This chain's CDR3 is CASSPGGQAGNTIYF. CDR3 DNA sequence: TGTGCCAGCAGTCCCGGGGGTCAGGCCGGAAACACCATATATTTT. The whole variable domain, filled in from reference TRBV7-2 and TRBJ1-3, reads GAGVSQSPSNKVTEKGKDVELRCDPISGHTALYWYRQSLGQGLEFLIYFQGNSAPDKSGLPSDRFSAERTGGSVSTLTIQRTQQEDSAVYLCASSPGGQAGNTIYFGEGSWLTVV.

The chain joins TRBV6-4 to TRBJ2-1; 7 nucleotides line up with TRBD2. CDR3 length: 16 amino acids. V trimming: 0 bases; J trimming: 3 bases; junction bases outside the gene matches: 5. Germline V CDR1 and CDR2: MRHNA, SNTAGT. CDR3 residues: CASSDSHGGSYNEQFF. The CDR3 nucleotides read TGTGCCAGCAGTGACTCCCACGGGGGGAGCTACAATGAGCAGTTCTTC.

The chain couples TRBV28 to TRBJ1-2; 7 bases match TRBD1. V shed 6 bases, J shed 8 bases, and the junction held 9 bases outside the gene matches. The length of the CDR3 is 13 residues. Germline CDR1 and CDR2: MDHEN and SYDVKM. The CDR3 nucleotides read TGTGCCAGCAGCCCCGACAGGGTTTTAGGCTACACCTTC. Residues: CASSPDRVLGYTF.

This chain links TRBV6-5 with TRBJ2-3; D is undetermined. Trimming pared 5 bases from V and 5 bases from J, leaving 8 bases between. The CDR3 is made up of 12 amino acids. Germline V CDR1 and CDR2: MNHEY, SVGAGI. Here the CDR3 DNA reads TGTGCCAGCAGTAGCCCCAGAGATACGCAGTATTTT. This translates into CASSSPRDTQYF.

This chain joins TRBV7-9 and TRBJ2-1; D gene ambiguous. Trimming removed 1 base at V and 3 bases at J, with 1 base between. This CDR3 is 12 amino acids long. CDR1 and CDR2 (germline): SEHNR, FQNEAQ (reference sequence). The CDR3: CASSLGYNEQFF. The CDR3 nucleotides are TGTGCCAGCAGCTTAGGCTACAATGAGCAGTTCTTC.

The chain recombines TRBV5-1 with TRBJ2-1; TRBD2 aligns across 9 bases. Per the germline V gene, CDR1 is SGHRS and CDR2 is YFSETQ. V was pared by 0 bases and J by 7 bases, with 11 bases of the junction left unmatched. The length of the CDR3 is 17 residues. The CDR3 nucleotides read TGCGCCAGCAGCTTGGAAACAGCGGGAGGTATTGGGAATGAGCAGTTCTTC. Translated: CASSLETAGGIGNEQFF. Complete variable domain (other parts from reference TRBV5-1 and TRBJ2-1): KAGVTQTPRYLIKTRGQQVTLSCSPISGHRSVSWYQQTPGQGLQFLFEYFSETQRNKGNFPGRFSGRQFSNSRSEMNVSTLELGDSALYLCASSLETAGGIGNEQFFGPGTRLTVL.

This chain links TRBV2 with TRBJ2-7, with TRBD1 matching over 7 bases. Germline CDR1 reads SNHLY; CDR2 reads FYNNEI. V lost 10 bases, J lost 3 bases, and 12 bases stayed unmatched. The CDR3 spans 14 residues. The chain's CDR3 is CAIKKRGRNYEQYF. As DNA, the CDR3 is TGTGCCATCAAAAAGAGGGGGCGGAACTACGAGCAGTACTTC.

This clone was seen repeatedly, ten times or more. One junction end disagrees with the germline gene, perhaps due to a read error. The V and J genes are TRBV11-1 and TRBJ2-7; D is perhaps TRBD1 or TRBD2 (5 bases each). Germline CDR1 and CDR2: SGHAT and FQDESV (reference sequence). There are 13 residues in the CDR3. Here the CDR3 reads CASSPGHDYGQYF. The CDR3 DNA sequence: TGTGCCAGCAGCCCCGGACATGACTACGGGCAGTACTTC.

As to this clone: This sample includes further DNA sequences coding for the same CDR3. The rearrangement uses TRBV2 and TRBJ1-5; the D gene is possibly TRBD1 (5 bases). There are 14 residues in the CDR3. From germline, CDR1 is SNHLY and CDR2 FYNNEI. V lost 4 bases, J lost 2 bases, and 9 bases lay in between. In DNA form, the CDR3 reads TGTGCCAGCAGTGGGACGGGGGGCAATCAGCCCCAGCATTTT. This gives the protein CASSGTGGNQPQHF.

The chain couples TRBV28 to TRBJ2-4; D gene unclear. Per germline, CDR1 MDHEN and CDR2 SYDVKM. This CDR3 contains 12 residues. V was cut by 6 bases and J by 5 bases, with 8 bases left in between. The CDR3 DNA is TGTGCCAGCAGCCAAGACCAAAACATTCAGTACTTC. Encoded protein: CASSQDQNIQYF.

The rearrangement uses TRBV5-1 and TRBJ2-7, with a possible D match to TRBD1 (6 bases). V was pared by 4 bases and J by 2 bases, with 16 bases between. This CDR3 region has 15 residues. Germline V CDR1 and CDR2: SGHRS, YFSETQ. The DNA for the CDR3 is TGCGCCAGCAGCACGGGACACAGAACAGCCTACGAGCAGTACTTC. Its translation: CASSTGHRTAYEQYF.

The CDR3 loop is CASSVEGQGTGEQFF. The DNA for the CDR3 is TGTGCCAGCAGCGTAGAGGGACAGGGGACGGGTGAGCAGTTCTTC. The gene calls are TRBV9 and TRBJ2-1; 10 bases fit TRBD1. The trim removed 0 bases at V and 9 bases at J, leaving 6 bases unmatched. Germline V gene lookup returns CDR1 SGDLS and CDR2 YYNGEE. This CDR3 comprises 15 residues.

This clone was recorded once. The chain links TRBV6-5 to TRBJ1-1; D possibly corresponds to TRBD1 (5 bases). Germline CDR1 MNHEY, CDR2 SVGAGI. CDR3 length equals 15 residues. V dropped 7 bases and J dropped 3 bases, with 18 bases sitting between them. This CDR3 is CASNDPGTVDTEAFF. CDR3 DNA: TGTGCCAGCAACGATCCAGGGACCGTTGACACTGAAGCTTTCTTT.

The rearrangement links TRBV5-1 to TRBJ2-7; no clear D. The CDR3 is made up of 16 amino acids. Germline V lookup: CDR1 SGHRS, CDR2 YFSETQ. V lost 0 bases and J lost 5, with 18 bases in between. CDR3 DNA: TGCGCCAGCAGCTTGGGACACGGCGGTTTCACCCACGAGCAGTACTTC. Translating it yields CASSLGHGGFTHEQYF.

This clone occurred a few times. The chain couples TRBV6-5 to TRBJ1-1; a weak D match, TRBD1 (6 bases). The CDR3 loop spans 15 amino acids. Germline V lookup: CDR1 MNHEY, CDR2 SVGAGI. Deletions cut 2 bases from V and 2 bases from J, with 12 bases between. The CDR3 protein is CASSYAPGVNTEAFF. In DNA, the CDR3 is TGTGCCAGCAGTTACGCCCCAGGGGTAAACACTGAAGCTTTCTTT.

The rearrangement links TRBV7-9 to TRBJ2-1, with 9 positions matching TRBD2. The germline V gene has CDR1 SEHNR and CDR2 FQNEAQ (reference sequence). The ends lost 2 bases at V and 5 bases at J; junction bases unmatched: 4. The CDR3 covers 15 residues. The CDR3 region has the DNA TGTGCCAGCAGCTTACGAGCGGGGGGCAACAATGAGCAGTTCTTC. This sequence encodes CASSLRAGGNNEQFF.

This clone has a handful of counts. The V call is TRBV6-1, the J call TRBJ1-5; D may be TRBD1 (5 bases). In germline, CDR1 is MNHNS, CDR2 SASEGT. The CDR3 spans 17 residues. Trimming pared 0 bases from V and 3 bases from J, leaving 15 bases between. The CDR3: CASSEAGLYRVNQPQHF. CDR3 sequence (DNA): TGTGCCAGCAGTGAAGCGGGACTGTACAGAGTCAATCAGCCCCAGCATTTT.

The V call is TRBV21-1, the J call TRBJ2-3; TRBD2, the table's D call, lacks a check against the DNA. TRBV21-1 is a recognized pseudogene. This CDR3 is built from 17 residues. CDR3 sequence reads: CASCGASGTPWGDTQYF. Here the CDR3 DNA reads TGTGCCAGTTGTGGGGCTAGCGGAACTCCATGGGGAGATACGCAGTATTTT.

This chain links TRBV28 with TRBJ1-2; D remains unclear. Trimming pared 3 bases from V and 4 bases from J, leaving 9 bases between. This CDR3 contains 13 residues. CDR1 and CDR2 (germline): MDHEN, SYDVKM. The CDR3 DNA sequence: TGTGCCAGCAGTTTTGGCAGCCCCTATGGCTACACCTTC. This sequence encodes CASSFGSPYGYTF.

This clone has a single count. V gene TRBV12-5 combines with J gene TRBJ1-5; D is undetermined. Per the germline V gene, CDR1 is LGHNT and CDR2 is FRNRAP. This CDR3 has 13 residues. V was trimmed by 7 bases and J by 7 bases, leaving 14 bases between them. CDR3 DNA: TGTGCTAGTGCCGTACAAGGGAACCAGCCCCAGCATTTT. It is translated as CASAVQGNQPQHF.

This rearrangement joins TRBV5-1 to TRBJ2-2; D gene ambiguous. From germline, CDR1 is SGHRS and CDR2 YFSETQ. The CDR3 extends over 13 amino acids. Trimming cost V 0 bases and J 4 bases, with 4 bases left between them. CDR3: CASSLESTGELFF. The CDR3 DNA is TGCGCCAGCAGCTTGGAGAGCACCGGGGAGCTGTTTTTT.

This rearrangement joins TRBV19 to TRBJ2-7; D ambiguous. The CDR3 runs to 13 residues. The germline gives CDR1 LNHDA, CDR2 SQIVND (reference sequence). Deletions cut 3 bases from V and 6 bases from J, with 12 bases between. DNA for the CDR3: TGTGCCAGTAGTATGGAACGGGTTGGCGAGCAGTACTTC. Its translation: CASSMERVGEQYF.